This T cell receptor beta chain emerged from a study of cytomegalovirus exposure and HLA in healthy donors. The overall study: Unique TCRs from HLA-typed donors, 65 million to 85 million of them, were held in an early data release.

The CDR3 contains 16 residues. Germline V gene sequence: CDR1 SGHTA, CDR2 FQGNSA. Study-wide findings and caveats: A later analysis appeared to link common viral pathogens to several of the most significant clusters. A prior analysis recorded that most TCR beta V segments were productive about 90% or about 30% of the time. Later, an analysis showed that TCR beta chains associated with HLA were more clonally expanded than others that were equally common.

60 Vbeta and 13 Jbeta primers were used in PCR. Libraries were prepared by immunoSEQ multiplex PCR; TCRdb keeps only in-frame clonotypes and omits some of them. The sample's table shows about 96,000 clones. About this clone: What it recognizes is unknown. The junction differs from germline at one of its ends, possibly a read error.

The receptor was derived from a woman aged 30 to 39 in good health and CMV-seronegative. The material sequenced was PBMCs. The V gene is TRBV7-2, the J gene TRBJ2-3; no clear D gene. This CDR3 reads CASSAISAPGTDTQYF. The CDR3 DNA sequence: TGTGCTAGCAGCGCGATATCAGCGCCGGGCACAGATACGCAGTATTTT.